This T cell receptor beta chain was obtained from a study of cytomegalovirus exposure and HLA in healthy donors. Turning to the study itself: Clustering assigned over 70% of the 350 to 450 genotyped donors to the Caucasian-associated ancestry cluster. Study-wide results and caveats: Later analysis showed TCR association rates varying by HLA locus, highest for DRB1 and lowest for HLA-C.

The PCR was carried out with 60 Vbeta primers and 13 Jbeta primers. Authors' processing steps: Unique TCR beta chains numbered roughly 83 million in a later analysis, with roughly 11 million shared. Generated by immunoSEQ multiplex PCR, the TCRdb table keeps only in-frame clones and is missing some. D and trimming come from the DNA, and the V and J calls and clone size come from that table. Seen here are more than 95,000 clones, roughly a sixth observed once, and the top ten hold roughly 3%. The germline V gene has CDR1 MNHEY and CDR2 SMNVEV (reference sequence). The V gene end was trimmed by 1 base and the J gene end by 1 base; junction bases not matched to a gene: 9. This CDR3 has 17 amino acids. This clone was counted between two and nine times. What it binds is not known.

The chain links TRBV27 to TRBJ1-1; 7 nucleotides match TRBD1. The sequence was collected from a female donor in good health and CMV-seropositive. The sequencing sample was made of PBMCs. In DNA form, the CDR3 reads TGTGCCAGCAGTTTATTCACTATCGGACAGGAGAACACTGAAGCTTTCTTT. It is translated as CASSLFTIGQENTEAFF.